This TCR beta chain was retrieved from a study of blood T cell repertoires in COVID-19. Study information: COVID-19 samples from acute and convalescent phases originated in the United States, Italy and Spain. T cells, B-cell-depleted T cells, or PBMCs supplied cDNA or gDNA.

Original processing notes: By means of reference gene primer amplification, nucleated cell counts were estimated. Assay used: immunoSEQ multiplex PCR; TCRdb lists only in-frame clones, some missing. The DNA gave D and trimming, while V, J and clone size come from that table. In the table there are roughly 55,000 clones, less than 90% of which are singletons. V gave up 8 bases and J gave up 0 bases; unmatched junction bases: 9. The CDR3 consists of 16 residues. In germline, CDR1 is MRHNA, CDR2 SNTAGT. The rearrangement joins TRBV6-4 to TRBJ2-2, with TRBD2 identical over 7 bases. The receptor was derived from a woman aged 60 to 75 with acute or convalescent COVID-19. The sequencing sample was made of peripheral blood. CDR3 bases: TGTGCCAGCCCCATAGGGGAGGGCGCGAACACCGGGGAGCTGTTTTTT. The encoded protein is CASPIGEGANTGELFF.